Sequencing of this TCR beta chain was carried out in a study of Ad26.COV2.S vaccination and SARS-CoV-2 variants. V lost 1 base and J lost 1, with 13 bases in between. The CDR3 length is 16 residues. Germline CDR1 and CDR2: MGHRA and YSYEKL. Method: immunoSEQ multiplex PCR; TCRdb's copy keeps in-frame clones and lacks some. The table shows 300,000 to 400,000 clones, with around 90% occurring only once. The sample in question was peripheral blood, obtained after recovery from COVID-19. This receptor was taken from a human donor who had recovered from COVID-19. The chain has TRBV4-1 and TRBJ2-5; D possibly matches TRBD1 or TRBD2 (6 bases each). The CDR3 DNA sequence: TGCGCCAGCAGCCAAGTGCCGGGGGCAGCCCAAGAGACCCAGTACTTC. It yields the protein CASSQVPGAAQETQYF.